Listed below are T cell receptor beta chains from one sample, sequenced in a study of blood T cell repertoires in COVID-19. The repertoire was sequenced with immunoSEQ multiplex PCR; TCRdb's copy has only in-frame clones and lacks some. The sample holds hundreds of thousands of clones, around 87% seen once. Material: PBMCs or T cells enriched from blood (not recorded which). The origin of the receptors is a woman between 18 and 29 years old with acute COVID-19. CDR3s include the opening cysteine and the closing phenylalanine or tryptophan. The D gene is left open where the match is weak. The size field is filled for only some rows; it gives once, few, many or a size class.

D gene	clone size	J gene	V gene	CDR3 DNA	CDR3 protein
.	.	TRBJ2-7	TRBV5-1	TGCGCCAGCAGCTTGGGAGACAGCTTAACCTACGAGCAGTACTTC	CASSLGDSLTYEQYF
TRBD2	.	TRBJ2-3	TRBV5-5	TGTGCCAGCAGCTGGGGGACTAGTTTGGTTACGCAGTATTTT	CASSWGTSLVTQYF
TRBD1	.	TRBJ2-1	TRBV15	TGTGCCACCAGCAGAGGAACAGGGGGAACCAATGAGCAGTTCTTC	CATSRGTGGTNEQFF
.	.	TRBJ1-5	TRBV28	TGTGCCCACCGGGCAAGCGGGTATCAGCCCCAGCATTTT	CAHRASGYQPQHF
TRBD1	.	TRBJ1-1	TRBV6-5	TGTGCCAGCAGTCCAAACAGGGGCCACCCTAATGCTTTCTTT	CASSPNRGHPNAFF
TRBD1	few	TRBJ1-1	TRBV19	TGTGCCAGTAGCATCGGGCAGGGGGCCGCCCCTGAAGCTTTCTTT	CASSIGQGAAPEAFF
TRBD2	.	TRBJ2-7	TRBV4-1	TGCGCCAGCAGCCGATCGTTGCGGGAGGCGTACGAGCAGTACTTC	CASSRSLREAYEQYF
.	.	TRBJ2-7	TRBV11-2	TGTGCCAGCCGCCCCGGGGAGAGATTTCATGGCGGGACCGCCTACGAGCAGTACTTC	CASRPGERFHGGTAYEQYF
TRBD1	.	TRBJ2-7	TRBV2	TGTGCCAGCAGTTGGAGACAGGGGGGCGAGCAGTACTTC	CASSWRQGGEQYF
.	.	TRBJ1-5	TRBV12-3/TRBV12-4	TGTGCCAGCAGTGTCACAGGAAATCAGCCCCAGCATTTT	CASSVTGNQPQHF
.	.	TRBJ1-6	TRBV2	TGTGCCAGCAGTGAAAGGTACACAGGGTTCCCGAGCTCCTATAATTCACCCCTCCACTTT	CASSERYTGFPSSYNSPLHF
.	once	TRBJ2-3	TRBV29-1	TGCAGCGTTGAAGAGACAGTACCAGATACGCAGTATTTT	CSVEETVPDTQYF
.	.	TRBJ1-5	TRBV11-2	TGTGCCAGCAGCTCTTTTAATCAGCCCCAGCATTTT	CASSSFNQPQHF
.	.	TRBJ2-7	TRBV11-2	TGTGCCAGCAGCTTATCCAGGGGCGTAACCTACGAGCAGTACTTC	CASSLSRGVTYEQYF
TRBD1	.	TRBJ2-3	TRBV27	TGTGCCAGCAGTCGGCATCAGGGGGCGCCAGATACGCAGTATTTT	CASSRHQGAPDTQYF
.	.	TRBJ1-5	TRBV28	TGTGCCACCCTCCATGCCGGGGGAATAAAGAGGTATCAGCCCCAGCATTTT	CATLHAGGIKRYQPQHF
.	.	TRBJ1-2	TRBV9	TGTGCCAGCAGCGTAGAGGGAGGGGCGGAAGGCTATGGCTACACCTTC	CASSVEGGAEGYGYTF
.	.	TRBJ2-1	TRBV4-2	TGTGCCAGCAGCCAAGTTAGAGTCAACTACAATGAGCAGTTCTTC	CASSQVRVNYNEQFF
TRBD1	.	TRBJ1-4	TRBV7-6	TGTGCCAGCAGCTTACGGACAGGGGGCTTTACTAATGAAAAACTGTTTTTT	CASSLRTGGFTNEKLFF
TRBD1	.	TRBJ1-4	TRBV18	TGTGCCAGCTCACCAGGGACAGGGTATGCTGAAAAACTGTTTTTT	CASSPGTGYAEKLFF
.	.	TRBJ1-2	TRBV6-5	TGTGCCAGCAGCGCCGGACAGATTAACTATGGCTACACCTTC	CASSAGQINYGYTF
.	.	TRBJ1-5	TRBV9	TGTGCCAGCAGCGGGGACTATAGCAATCAGCCCCAGCATTTT	CASSGDYSNQPQHF
.	.	TRBJ2-2	TRBV11-3	TGTGCCAGCAGCACGAGCGGGTTAGACACCGGGGAGCTGTTTTTT	CASSTSGLDTGELFF
.	.	TRBJ1-1	TRBV29-1	TGCAGCGTTTACCGACAGTCGAACACTGAAGCTTTCTTT	CSVYRQSNTEAFF
.	.	TRBJ2-3	TRBV6-1	TGTGCCAGCAGTGGGCCGATAAAAGATAGCACAGATACGCAGTATTTT	CASSGPIKDSTDTQYF
TRBD2	.	TRBJ2-5	TRBV7-2	TGTGCCAGCAGCTTAGCGCTGGGGGAGGGAGAGACCCAGTACTTC	CASSLALGEGETQYF
.	few	TRBJ2-2	TRBV30	TGTGCCTGGAGTGTACCGGCAGGGACCGGGGAGCTGTTTTTT	CAWSVPAGTGELFF
.	.	TRBJ1-1	TRBV19	TGTGCCAGTAGCATACAGGGCGAATACACTGAAGCTTTCTTT	CASSIQGEYTEAFF
TRBD1	.	TRBJ2-2	TRBV19	TGTGCCAGTAGTATAACAGGGGCATCGGGGGAGCTGTTTTTT	CASSITGASGELFF
.	.	TRBJ2-1	TRBV28	TGTGCCAGCAGACAGGGAGGGAGGCGCAATGAGCAGTTCTTC	CASRQGGRRNEQFF
.	.	TRBJ1-2	TRBV28	TGTGCCAGCAGTTTAGACTACAGGGCTGGCTATGGCTACACCTTC	CASSLDYRAGYGYTF
TRBD2	.	TRBJ2-1	TRBV4-1	TGCGCCAGCAGCCCAGGGGGACTAGCGGGAGAACCTGAGCAGTTCTTC	CASSPGGLAGEPEQFF
.	.	TRBJ1-2	TRBV28	TGTGCCAGCAGTTCTCAGGGAGGGGGACGTGGCTACACCTTC	CASSSQGGGRGYTF
.	.	TRBJ1-2	TRBV2	TGTGCCAGCAGTGAAGCTCCGGGAAACACTCATGGCTACACCTTC	CASSEAPGNTHGYTF
.	few	TRBJ2-6	TRBV19	TGTGCCAGTAGTGCCCTATCCTCTGGGGCCAACGTCCTGACTTTC	CASSALSSGANVLTF